These 31 T cell receptor beta chains share one sample of origin, sequenced in a study of T-cell memory formation after mild COVID-19 (dated by TCRdb to about 2021). The library was built by means of 5' RACE. The sequencing machine was an Illumina NovaSeq 6000. Starting from the raw public reads, TCRdb applied fastp trimming at Q25, assembled clones with MiXCR and retained in-frame beta chains. Rows matching on CDR3 protein sequence are summarized as one entry with the most common DNA and genes. A total of about 150,000 distinct CDR3 sequences appear in this sample, under 30% of them only once. Roughly a quarter of the sample is in the top ten clones. The sequenced sample was PBMCs or a T cell subset sorted from them (not recorded which). The receptors stem from an adult woman who had mild COVID-19 (a few samples of this study predate the infection). The sample titles of this study are shuffled in the database, so cell type and time point are left out; the donor was told from shared clones.

This clonotype was found a few times. The rearrangement uses TRBV5-6 and TRBJ2-1; D is unclear. The CDR3 totals 12 residues. Germline V lookup: CDR1 SGHDT, CDR2 YYEEEE. Trimming left V 5 bases short and J 4 bases short, with 7 bases between. CDR3 nucleotides: TGTGCCAGCAGTAAAGGTTACAATGAGCAGTTCTTC. Its translation: CASSKGYNEQFF.

This chain joins TRBV29-1 and TRBJ1-2; weak D call: TRBD1 (5 bases). The germline V gene has CDR1 SQVTM and CDR2 ANQGSEA. V dropped 3 bases and J dropped 3 bases, with 8 bases sitting between them. The CDR3 length is 12 residues. DNA of the CDR3: TGCAGCGTTGAGACGGGGGACTATGGCTACACCTTC. It encodes CSVETGDYGYTF. Full variable domain (outside the CDR3, taken from reference TRBV29-1 and TRBJ1-2): SAVISQKPSRDICQRGTSLTIQCQVDSQVTMMFWYRQQPGQSLTLIATANQGSEATYESGFVIDKFPISRPNLTFSTLTVSNMSPEDSSIYLCSVETGDYGYTFGSGTRLTVV.

As for this clonotype: Just one base apart from a much larger clone, this may be a read error. The chain is built from TRBV2 and TRBJ1-1, with no clear D. This CDR3 is 11 amino acids long. CDR1 is SNHLY and CDR2 is FYNNEI in the germline V gene. Trimming pared 7 bases from V and 1 base from J, leaving 4 bases between. The CDR3 nucleotides read TGTGCCAGCAACCCGAACACTGAAGCTTTCTTT. This codes for CASNPNTEAFF.

The chain recombines TRBV9 with TRBJ2-7; TRBD2 might be the D (6 bases). Per the germline V gene, CDR1 is SGDLS and CDR2 is YYNGEE. Trimming took 0 bases from V and 4 from J, leaving 17 bases between them. There are 16 residues in the CDR3. The CDR3, as DNA: TGTGCCAGCAGCGTAGGGAGGGGTAGCGGTGCTTACGAGCAGTACTTC. This translates into CASSVGRGSGAYEQYF.

This clonotype was observed a handful of times. V usage is TRBV7-6 and J usage is TRBJ1-4, with D possibly TRBD1 on 6 matching bases. This CDR3 is built from 13 residues. The V end was cut by 4 bases, the J end by 9 bases, with 12 bases between. Germline CDR1 is SGHVS and CDR2 is FNYEAQ. The CDR3 DNA reads as TGTGCCAGCAGCTCGGGGGCCTTGAAAAAACTGTTTTTT. Translated: CASSSGALKKLFF.

The V and J genes are TRBV12-3 or TRBV12-4 and TRBJ1-4, with 11 bases identical to TRBD1. The V and J ends lost 5 bases and 6 bases, in that order; junction bases with no gene match: 2. The CDR3 consists of 14 residues. The CDR3 sequence: CASSPDRGHEKLFF. The CDR3 DNA sequence: TGTGCCAGCAGTCCGGACAGGGGGCATGAAAAACTGTTTTTT.

By its share, this clonotype is medium-sized. This chain uses TRBV7-7 with TRBJ2-2; possibly TRBD1 or TRBD2 for D (6 bases each). Germline assignment: CDR1 SSHAT and CDR2 FNYEAQ (reference sequence). V lost 5 bases to trimming and J lost 4 bases, with 11 bases between them. The CDR3 has 14 amino acids. This CDR3 reads CASSPGAVTGELFF. The CDR3, as DNA: TGTGCCAGCAGCCCGGGGGCGGTCACCGGGGAGCTGTTTTTT.

This clonotype has more than one count but fewer than ten. V is TRBV20-1 and J is TRBJ2-7; TRBD1 matches at 10 bases. Germline CDR1 DFQATT, CDR2 SNEGSKA (reference sequence). J was trimmed by 3 bases and V by 6 bases; bases with no gene match: 11. This CDR3 spans 15 amino acids. DNA for the CDR3: TGCAGTGCCGCCCTGGGGGGACAGGGGCGCTACGAGCAGTACTTC. This gives the protein CSAALGGQGRYEQYF.

This clonotype was recorded a few times. This chain links TRBV9 with TRBJ1-1, with 12 bases matching TRBD1. From germline, CDR1 is SGDLS and CDR2 YYNGEE. Losses at the gene ends were 4 bases for V and 5 bases for J; bases not matched to a gene: 15. The CDR3 loop spans 18 amino acids. The CDR3 coding sequence is TGTGCCAGCAGCTTAGGGGGACAGGGGGCGGATGTTGGGACTGAAGCTTTCTTT. This translates into CASSLGGQGADVGTEAFF.

The chain joins TRBV6-6 to TRBJ2-7, with D perhaps TRBD1 (6 bases). Germline CDR1 MNHNY, CDR2 SVGAGI (reference sequence). Trimming took off 8 bases at V and 0 bases at J, with 17 bases between the two ends. This CDR3 is 15 amino acids long. This CDR3 is CASSPQGTSSYEQYF. In nucleotides, the CDR3 is TGTGCCAGCTCCCCGCAGGGGACATCCTCCTACGAGCAGTACTTC.

This chain joins TRBV9 and TRBJ1-5; tentatively, D is TRBD1 (5 bases). This CDR3 contains 14 residues. The V end lost 0 bases, the J end lost 6 bases, and 10 bases lay between the germline ends. CDR1 SGDLS and CDR2 YYNGEE come from the germline V gene. CDR3 coding DNA: TGTGCCAGCAGCGTAGTTGATGGGGGTCAGCCCCAGCATTTT. Its protein is CASSVVDGGQPQHF.

The chain combines TRBV10-3 with TRBJ2-7; D is uncertain. Germline-derived CDR1 and CDR2 are ENHRY and SYGVKD. V shed 3 bases and J shed 3 bases, with 12 bases lying between them. The CDR3 spans 14 residues. The CDR3 here is CAISDRDTSYEQYF. The CDR3 bases are TGTGCCATCAGTGACCGAGACACAAGCTACGAGCAGTACTTC.

This clonotype was observed a handful of times. J is TRBJ1-4 and V is TRBV5-1; 9 bases fit TRBD1. Germline assignment: CDR1 SGHRS and CDR2 YFSETQ. V shed 5 bases and J 5 bases; nucleotides not matched to a gene: 7. The CDR3 totals 15 residues. The CDR3 is CASRPTGTGNEKLFF. The CDR3 DNA reads as TGCGCCAGCAGACCAACCGGGACAGGGAATGAAAAACTGTTTTTT.

The table lists this clonotype with many counts. V and J are TRBV12-3 or TRBV12-4 and TRBJ2-1; D ambiguous. The V end lost 0 bases, the J end lost 6 bases, and 6 bases lay between the germline ends. This CDR3 comprises 13 residues. CDR3 bases: TGTGCCAGCAGTTTAGCGCCTAGCAATGAGCAGTTCTTC. Amino acid sequence: CASSLAPSNEQFF.

This clonotype was detected a few times. One junction end disagrees with the germline gene, perhaps due to a read error. This chain links TRBV7-7 with TRBJ2-5, with a weak D call TRBD2 (5 bases). Germline values: CDR1 SSHAT, CDR2 FNYEAQ (reference sequence). CDR3 length equals 15 residues. The CDR3 reads CASSLATSWWETQYF. DNA of the CDR3: TGTGCTAGCAGCTTAGCCACTAGTTGGTGGGAGACCCAGTACTTC.

This clonotype was counted a few times. J is TRBJ2-7 and V is TRBV15; D may match TRBD1 or TRBD2 (5 bases each). The length of the CDR3 is 14 residues. Trimming stripped 1 base from V and 5 bases from J, with 12 bases between. CDR1 LNHNV and CDR2 YYDKDF come from the germline V gene (reference sequence). The CDR3 sequence is CATSRVAGAHEQYF. CDR3 bases: TGTGCCACCAGCAGAGTCGCCGGGGCCCACGAGCAGTACTTC.

This clonotype was seen more than once but under ten times. The V call is TRBV7-9, the J call TRBJ2-7; D is possibly TRBD1 or TRBD2 (5 bases each). Germline lookup yields CDR1 SEHNR and CDR2 FQNEAQ (reference sequence). The V end was cut by 4 bases, the J end by 2 bases, with 15 bases between. This CDR3 contains 15 residues. Here the CDR3 reads CASSSTSGRPYEQYF. DNA of the CDR3: TGTGCCAGCAGCTCAACTTCGGGACGCCCCTACGAGCAGTACTTC.

The V call is TRBV12-3 or TRBV12-4, the J call TRBJ2-3; D is unclear. The length of the CDR3 is 14 residues. V lost 2 bases to trimming and J lost 0 bases, with 6 bases between them. Here the CDR3 reads CASSLPDSTDTQYF. CDR3 DNA: TGTGCCAGCAGTTTACCGGACAGCACAGATACGCAGTATTTT.

There are a few counts of this clonotype. The chain uses TRBV9 and TRBJ1-2; 9 bases align to TRBD1. The junction had 3 bases not matched to a gene; V was cut back by 5 bases and J by 7 bases. The V gene's germline CDR1 is SGDLS and CDR2 YYNGEE. The CDR3 extends over 12 amino acids. The CDR3 nucleotides read TGTGCCAGCAGGGGACAGGGAGCTGGCTACACCTTC. Its protein is CASRGQGAGYTF.

This clonotype was detected only a few times. The junction departs from the called germline gene at one end, perhaps through a read error. This CDR3 reads CASSNSAGGYGYTF. The CDR3 DNA sequence: TGTGCCAGCAGTAACTCGGCGGGGGGCTATGGCTACACCTTC. The chain uses TRBV6-5 and TRBJ1-2; possibly TRBD1 for D (5 bases). CDR1 is MNHEY and CDR2 is SVGAGI in the germline V gene. The CDR3 has 14 residues.

This clonotype was counted only a few times. For the CDR3, the DNA is TGTGCCAGCAGCTTAGGGGTTGGACTAGCCGGCACAGATACGCAGTATTTT. Amino acid sequence: CASSLGVGLAGTDTQYF. The chain couples TRBV7-9 to TRBJ2-3, with TRBD2 matching 8 bases. Germline CDR1 reads SEHNR; CDR2 reads FQNEAQ (reference sequence). The CDR3 extends over 17 amino acids. V shed 1 base and J 1 base; nucleotides not matched to a gene: 7. Full variable domain (missing parts from reference TRBV7-9 and TRBJ2-3): DTGVSQNPRHKITKRGQNVTFRCDPISEHNRLYWYRQTLGQGPEFLTYFQNEAQLEKSRLLSDRFSAERPKGSFSTLEIQRTEQGDSAMYLCASSLGVGLAGTDTQYFGPGTRLTVL.

The J gene is TRBJ1-6, the V gene TRBV15, with D possibly matching TRBD1 (5 bases). Germline values: CDR1 LNHNV, CDR2 YYDKDF (reference sequence). Trimming shortened V by 5 bases and J by 8 bases, and 19 bases separated the two germline ends. The CDR3 extends over 16 amino acids. CDR3 sequence (DNA): TGTGCCACCAGCTTACCTGGTGTGGGGGTAGATTCACCCCTCCACTTT. This encodes CATSLPGVGVDSPLHF.

There are a few counts of this clonotype. The rearrangement links TRBV29-1 to TRBJ2-5; 8 bases match TRBD1. The CDR3 spans 15 residues. Germline CDR1 SQVTM, CDR2 ANQGSEA. The V gene end was trimmed by 3 bases and the J gene end by 5 bases; junction bases not matched to a gene: 11. The CDR3, as DNA: TGCAGCGTTGATTCAGGACAGGGAGGATGGGAGACCCAGTACTTC. Its protein product is CSVDSGQGGWETQYF.

This clonotype was seen a few times. J is TRBJ1-4 and V is TRBV29-1; D not certain. Germline CDR1 is SQVTM and CDR2 is ANQGSEA. The CDR3 length is 10 residues. V was cut by 3 bases and J by 11 bases, with 7 bases left in between. CDR3 in amino acids: CSVDDGKLFF. CDR3 in DNA: TGCAGCGTTGATGATGGGAAACTGTTTTTT.

The rearrangement joins TRBV24-1 to TRBJ1-2, with D perhaps TRBD1 (5 bases). The CDR3 sequence is 16 residues long. The germline V gene has CDR1 KGHDR and CDR2 SFDVKD. Trimming cost V 0 bases and J 4 bases, with 14 bases left between them. The CDR3 reads CATSDLDGTAGYGYTF. The CDR3, as DNA: TGTGCCACCAGTGATTTGGACGGGACCGCCGGCTATGGCTACACCTTC.

The chain employs TRBV12-3 or TRBV12-4 and TRBJ1-3, with 9 bases that match TRBD1. Losses at the gene ends were 3 bases for V and 2 bases for J; bases not matched to a gene: 2. The CDR3 consists of 15 residues. In nucleotides, the CDR3 is TGTGCCAGCAGTTTCGGACAGGGGCCTGGAAACACCATATATTTT. Translation: CASSFGQGPGNTIYF.

This clonotype was counted between two and nine times. This chain uses TRBV6-5 with TRBJ2-7; 7 positions match TRBD1. CDR3 length: 14 residues. Germline CDR1 MNHEY, CDR2 SVGAGI. The V gene end was trimmed by 3 bases and the J gene end by 1 base; junction bases not matched to a gene: 3. DNA for the CDR3: TGTGCCAGCAGTTATGGGACAGCATCCTACGAGCAGTACTTC. Protein product: CASSYGTASYEQYF.

This chain joins TRBV7-9 and TRBJ1-1; no reliable D call. Germline lookup yields CDR1 SEHNR and CDR2 FQNEAQ (reference sequence). The V gene lost 0 bases and the J gene lost 0 bases, with 8 bases spanning the gap. The CDR3 spans 15 residues. In nucleotides, the CDR3 is TGTGCCAGCAGCTTAGCTTCGTATATGAACACTGAAGCTTTCTTT. This gives the protein CASSLASYMNTEAFF.

This clonotype has a handful of counts. V is TRBV29-1 and J is TRBJ1-2; D is uncertain. The V and J ends lost 5 bases and 8 bases respectively, with 12 bases between them. From germline, CDR1 is SQVTM and CDR2 ANQGSEA. CDR3 length: 11 residues. The CDR3 DNA is TGCAGCGTTCCCAGCCGTGAAGGCTACACCTTC. This codes for CSVPSREGYTF.

This clonotype was picked up a small number of times. The chain is built from TRBV7-9 and TRBJ1-5; D gene uncertain. The CDR3 loop spans 14 amino acids. The V gene's germline CDR1 is SEHNR and CDR2 FQNEAQ (reference sequence). Trimming shortened V by 5 bases and J by 3 bases, and 11 bases separated the two germline ends. The CDR3: CASSLPGLNQPQHF. CDR3 in DNA: TGTGCCAGCAGCCTCCCGGGCCTCAATCAGCCCCAGCATTTT.

V usage is TRBV9 and J usage is TRBJ2-7, with D perhaps given as TRBD1 or TRBD2 (5 bases each). Germline CDR1 and CDR2: SGDLS and YYNGEE. The CDR3 is made up of 15 amino acids. V shed 0 bases and J shed 2 bases, with 12 bases lying between them. The CDR3 is CASSVGEGPTYEQYF. As DNA, the CDR3 is TGTGCCAGCAGCGTAGGAGAGGGGCCAACCTACGAGCAGTACTTC. Using reference TRBV9 and TRBJ2-7 for the parts outside the CDR3, the full variable domain is DSGVTQTPKHLITATGQRVTLRCSPRSGDLSVYWYQQSLDQGLQFLIQYYNGEERAKGNILERFSAQQFPDLHSELNLSSLELGDSALYFCASSVGEGPTYEQYFGPGTRLTVT.